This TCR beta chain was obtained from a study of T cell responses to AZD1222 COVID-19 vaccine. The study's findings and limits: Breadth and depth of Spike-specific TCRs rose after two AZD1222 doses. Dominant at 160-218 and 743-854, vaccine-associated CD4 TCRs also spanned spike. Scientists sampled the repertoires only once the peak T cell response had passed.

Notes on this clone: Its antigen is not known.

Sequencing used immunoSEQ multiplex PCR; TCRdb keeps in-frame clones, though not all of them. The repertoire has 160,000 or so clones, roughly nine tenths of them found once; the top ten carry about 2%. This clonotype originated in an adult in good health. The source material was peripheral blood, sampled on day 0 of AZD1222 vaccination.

The CDR3 DNA reads TGTGCCAGCAGCTTAACCCGGGGGGGGACAAGAGGTGGCTACACCTTC. Amino acids: CASSLTRGGTRGGYTF. The chain couples TRBV7-9 to TRBJ1-2, with D maybe TRBD1 (6 bases). The length of the CDR3 is 16 residues. CDR1 and CDR2 (germline): SEHNR, FQNEAQ (reference sequence). The ends were cut back, 2 bases at V and 7 bases at J, with 20 bases in the middle.